This T cell receptor (beta chain) stems from a study of cytomegalovirus exposure and HLA in healthy donors. Study observations and caveats: Reports described diagnosis of cytomegalovirus status by the classifier as highly specific and sensitive.

There are 15 residues in the CDR3. Germline V gives CDR1 SGHNT, CDR2 YYREEE (reference sequence). The junction had 2 bases not matched to a gene; V was cut back by 0 bases and J by 5 bases. A remark on this clone: What it recognizes is unknown.

Researchers ran the PCR with 60 Vbeta and 13 Jbeta primers. Assay: immunoSEQ multiplex PCR; the TCRdb copy retains only in-frame clones and omits some. The sample includes about 110,000 clones, around 88% seen only once; the top ten take 1.5% to 2%. The rearrangement uses TRBV5-4 and TRBJ2-7, with 13 bases identical to TRBD2. This sequence was found in a middle-aged man in good health and CMV-seronegative. Sequenced material: PBMCs. CDR3 in amino acids: CASSLGLAGGNEQYF. In DNA, the CDR3 is TGTGCCAGCAGCTTGGGACTAGCGGGGGGAAACGAGCAGTACTTC.